The source of this TCR beta chain is a study of spatial heterogeneity in lung cancer. Study conclusions and caveats: Mutation tallies in tumors tracked expanded intratumoral alpha and beta TCR counts.

This clonotype has a single count. Its specificity is not known. An end of the junction differs from the germline gene, which may be a read error. This CDR3 spans 14 amino acids. Germline loops: CDR1 KGHSH, CDR2 LQKENI. TCRdb independently ran MiXCR on the 5' RACE reads; one entry per CDR3 protein. The sample includes about 3,800 distinct CDR3 sequences, about 32% of them seen just once. The time point was: sample taken at primary tumor resection. The origin of this receptor is a male donor with early-stage non-small cell lung cancer. The chain joins TRBV18 to TRBJ2-5, with 7 bases fitting TRBD2. Material: lung tumor tissue, obtained at surgery. CDR3 DNA sequence: TGTGCCAGCTCACCGGGACTATTTCAAGAGACCCGGTACTTC. Amino acid sequence: CASSPGLFQETRYF.